Below are 16 T cell receptor beta chains sequenced from a single sample in a study of blood T cell repertoires in COVID-19. Libraries were prepared by immunoSEQ multiplex PCR; TCRdb keeps only in-frame clonotypes and omits some of them. This sample has 95,000 to 150,000 clones; around nine tenths occur once, and the top ten carry approximately 2%. Sequences were obtained from peripheral blood. The receptor set was obtained from a man aged 45-60 years with COVID-19, enrolled during active disease.

The chain joins TRBV19 to TRBJ1-5; D might be TRBD1 (5 bases). Trimming pared 3 bases from V and 9 bases from J, leaving 12 bases between. The CDR3 consists of 13 residues. CDR1 LNHDA and CDR2 SQIVND come from the germline V gene (reference sequence). The CDR3 spells CASSIAGRGPQHF. CDR3 bases: TGTGCCAGTAGTATCGCGGGGCGTGGGCCCCAGCATTTT.

The chain uses TRBV28 and TRBJ1-2, with 7 bases aligning to TRBD1. The CDR3 covers 14 residues. Trimming at V came to 5 bases and at J to 7 bases, leaving 10 bases not matched to a gene. CDR1 and CDR2 (germline): MDHEN, SYDVKM. CDR3 nucleotide sequence: TGTGCCAGCAGTCTGGTTGACAGGGCCAGTGGCTACACCTTC. It codes for CASSLVDRASGYTF.

The V call is TRBV27, the J call TRBJ2-7, with 8 bases lining up with TRBD2. Germline V lookup: CDR1 MNHEY, CDR2 SMNVEV (reference sequence). The J segment lost 6 bases and the V segment lost 3 bases, leaving 10 bases of the junction unmatched. The length of the CDR3 is 15 residues. For the CDR3, the DNA is TGTGCCAGCAGTTTTTCGGCACTAGCGGAGGGCGAGCAGTACTTC. Translating it yields CASSFSALAEGEQYF.

J is TRBJ2-1 and V is TRBV28; the match to TRBD1 covers 8 bases. This CDR3 has 20 amino acids. V lost 6 bases to trimming and J lost 4 bases; unmatched junction nucleotides: 23. Germline CDR1 MDHEN, CDR2 SYDVKM. CDR3 residues: CASSRRDRPPHEILYNEQFF. CDR3 DNA: TGTGCCAGCAGCCGCCGGGACAGGCCCCCCCATGAAATCCTTTACAATGAGCAGTTCTTC.

This rearrangement joins TRBV4-1 to TRBJ2-7, with a tentative D call TRBD2 (6 bases). Germline CDR1 reads MGHRA; CDR2 reads YSYEKL. Trimming took off 2 bases at V and 2 bases at J, with 19 bases between the two ends. CDR3 length equals 17 residues. As DNA, the CDR3 is TGCGCCAGCAGCCAACGAATCAAAACTAGCAACCCCTACGAGCAGTACGTC. This codes for CASSQRIKTSNPYEQYV.

This sequence joins TRBV3-1 (or the pseudogene TRBV3-2) and TRBJ1-3, with D uncertain. The germline gives CDR1 LGHDT, CDR2 YNNKEL (reference sequence). The V end lost 2 bases, the J end lost 2 bases, and 13 bases lay between the germline ends. The CDR3 is 16 amino acids. The CDR3: CASSQSTQLPGNTIYF. The CDR3 DNA is TGTGCCAGCAGCCAATCTACACAGCTACCTGGAAACACCATATATTTT.

The chain joins TRBV5-1 to TRBJ2-5; TRBD1 is a possible D gene (5 bases). V was cut by 5 bases and J by 1 base, with 15 bases left in between. There are 15 residues in the CDR3. Germline loops: CDR1 SGHRS, CDR2 YFSETQ. CDR3 in DNA: TGCGCCAGCAGGTTCTCAAGGGGCCTCCAAGAGACCCAGTACTTC. It specifies CASRFSRGLQETQYF.

The chain has TRBV6-5 and TRBJ2-1; 9 bases are a match to TRBD2. J was trimmed by 8 bases and V by 6 bases; bases with no gene match: 11. The CDR3 totals 15 residues. Looked up from germline, CDR1 is MNHEY and CDR2 is SVGAGI. The CDR3 bases are TGTGCCAGCAGGTGGCGGGAGGGCATCAGTTATGAGCAGTTCTTC. Translation gives CASRWREGISYEQFF.

CDR3 in amino acids: CASTPRGHNTGELFF. The CDR3 nucleotides are TGTGCCAGCACTCCCAGGGGGCATAACACCGGGGAGCTGTTTTTT. The chain couples TRBV6-5 to TRBJ2-2, with TRBD1 identical over 8 bases. This CDR3 has 15 amino acids. The V gene's germline CDR1 is MNHEY and CDR2 SVGAGI. V was pared by 7 bases and J by 2 bases, with 6 bases of the junction left unmatched.

J is TRBJ2-1 and V is TRBV30; 7 bases align to TRBD2. CDR1 and CDR2 from the germline V gene are GTSNPN and SVGIG (reference sequence). The CDR3 has 14 amino acids. The J segment lost 0 bases and the V segment lost 4 bases, leaving 3 bases of the junction unmatched. The CDR3 spells CAWTRTSSYNEQFF. DNA of the CDR3: TGTGCCTGGACCCGGACTAGCTCCTACAATGAGCAGTTCTTC.

V gene TRBV5-5 combines with J gene TRBJ1-5; D call uncertain. V was pared by 0 bases and J by 0 bases, with 7 bases between. Germline CDR1 SGHKS, CDR2 YYEKEE (reference sequence). The CDR3 is made up of 15 amino acids. DNA for the CDR3: TGTGCCAGCAGCTTGGCCCCCAATAGCAATCAGCCCCAGCATTTT. This encodes CASSLAPNSNQPQHF.

The chain recombines TRBV4-3 with TRBJ2-2; TRBD2 matches at 8 bases. CDR1 and CDR2 from the germline V gene are LGHNA and YSLEER. The V gene end was trimmed by 4 bases and the J gene end by 6 bases; junction bases not matched to a gene: 1. The CDR3 totals 13 residues. CDR3 DNA: TGCGCCAGCAGCCTGACTAGCGCCGGGGAGCTGTTTTTT. It yields the protein CASSLTSAGELFF.

This rearrangement joins TRBV3-1 (or the pseudogene TRBV3-2) to TRBJ2-3; D is perhaps TRBD1 (5 bases). V gave up 3 bases and J gave up 5 bases, with 12 bases separating them. The germline CDR1 and CDR2 sequences are LGHDT and YNNKEL (reference sequence). The CDR3 is 14 amino acids. CDR3 coding DNA: TGTGCCAGCAGCCATGGGGCAGTAGAAGATACGCAGTATTTT. Protein: CASSHGAVEDTQYF.

The V call is TRBV5-1, the J call TRBJ2-3; the D gene is possibly TRBD1 (5 bases). This CDR3 has 17 residues. The V gene lost 2 bases and the J gene lost 0 bases, with 16 bases spanning the gap. Looked up from germline, CDR1 is SGHRS and CDR2 is YFSETQ. The CDR3: CASSLATGVTSTDTQYF. Here the CDR3 DNA reads TGCGCCAGCAGCTTAGCCACAGGAGTTACTAGCACAGATACGCAGTATTTT.

The count of this clone is one. The V call is TRBV7-9, the J call TRBJ2-7; TRBD1 aligns across 9 bases. CDR1 and CDR2 (germline): SEHNR, FQNEAQ (reference sequence). The CDR3 spans 15 residues. Germline trimming cut 6 bases from V and 6 bases from J; bases unmatched to any gene: 12. CDR3 nucleotides: TGTGCCAGCAGTTCTACCGGGACAGGGTCGAGCGAGCAGTACTTC. This sequence encodes CASSSTGTGSSEQYF.

The genes are TRBV5-1 and TRBJ1-5; 7 positions match TRBD1. Germline-derived CDR1 and CDR2 are SGHRS and YFSETQ. The CDR3 is 13 residues long. Trimming at V came to 4 bases and at J to 7 bases, leaving 5 bases not matched to a gene. The CDR3 coding sequence is TGCGCCAGCAGCCCAGGGGGGAACCAGCCCCAGCATTTT. Protein product: CASSPGGNQPQHF.